Sequencing of this T cell receptor (beta chain) was carried out in a study of identical twins' blood T cells. Study findings and constraints: Each donor's most abundant TCRbeta clonotypes shared more CDR3 sequences with her twin than unrelated donors.

This clonotype was recorded many times. As yet, its antigen is unknown. Per the original data handling: Clonotypes per individual ranged from about 90,000 to nearly 500,000. TCRdb re-analysed the 5' RACE reads in MiXCR, keeping a single row per CDR3 protein. The V and J calls come from TCRdb's annotation, not from the publication. In the table there are 350,000 to 400,000 distinct CDR3 sequences, approximately 30% of which are singletons. Trimming cost V 8 bases and J 1 base, with 12 bases left between them. CDR3 length equals 13 residues. CDR1 is SQVTM, CDR2 ANQGSEA, per germline. The specimen was PBMCs. The V and J genes are TRBV29-1 and TRBJ2-1; D could derive from TRBD1 or TRBD2 (5 bases each). The clonotype originates from a woman aged 18-49 years in good health. The CDR3 protein is CSLWDPSYNEQFF. The CDR3 nucleotides read TGCAGCCTCTGGGACCCGTCCTACAATGAGCAGTTCTTC.